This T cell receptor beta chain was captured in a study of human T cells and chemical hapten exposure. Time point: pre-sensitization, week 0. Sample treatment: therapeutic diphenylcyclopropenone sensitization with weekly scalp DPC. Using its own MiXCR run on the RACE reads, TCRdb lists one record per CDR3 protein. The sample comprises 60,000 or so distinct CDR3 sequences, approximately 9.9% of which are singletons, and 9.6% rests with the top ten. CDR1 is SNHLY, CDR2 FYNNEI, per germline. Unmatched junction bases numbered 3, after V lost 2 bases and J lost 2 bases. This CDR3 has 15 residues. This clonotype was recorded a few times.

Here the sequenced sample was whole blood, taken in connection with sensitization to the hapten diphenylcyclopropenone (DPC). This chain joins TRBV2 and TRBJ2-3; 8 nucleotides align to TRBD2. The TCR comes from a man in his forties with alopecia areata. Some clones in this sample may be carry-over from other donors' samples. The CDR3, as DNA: TGTGCCAGCAGTGAAAGCGGGGGTTACACAGATACGCAGTATTTT. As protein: CASSESGGYTDTQYF.